This T cell receptor beta chain was recovered during a study of blood T cell repertoires in COVID-19. Looked up from germline, CDR1 is MNHEY and CDR2 is SMNVEV (reference sequence). The CDR3 is made up of 15 amino acids. Trimming removed 5 bases from V and 5 bases from J; junction bases left unmatched: 7. How the authors handled the data: From reference gene primer amplification, estimates of nucleated cell counts were derived. TCRdb's table, derived via immunoSEQ multiplex PCR, lists solely in-frame clones and lacks some. V, J and clone size derive from that table, while D and trimming were established from the DNA sequence. Of about 260,000 clones detected, about 80% appear once; the ten largest clones hold around 1.9%.

Sequenced: peripheral blood. The genes are TRBV27 and TRBJ2-1, with 9 bases lining up with TRBD2. The clonotype was recovered from an elderly woman with acute or convalescent COVID-19. This CDR3 is CASSQSGGINNEQFF. The CDR3 DNA is TGTGCCAGCAGTCAGAGCGGGGGGATAAACAATGAGCAGTTCTTC.